A selection of T cell receptor beta chains follows, all from one sample in a study of tumor and adjacent non-tumor tissue in lung cancer. MiXCR was run by TCRdb on the multiplex PCR reads, yielding one entry per CDR3 protein. This repertoire shows about 110,000 distinct CDR3 sequences, over 70% found once; its top ten account for more than 20%. Material: lung tumor tissue. These receptors came from a man aged 70 or older with non-small cell lung cancer. Each CDR3 is given with its conserved first and last residue. D genes are given only for firm matches. Only some rows state a clone size, as once, few, many or a class for expanded clones.

v_gene	j_gene	abundance	d_gene	CDR3nt	CDR3aa
TRBV4-3	TRBJ2-1	once	TRBD1	TGCACCAGCAGTCAAGATGGGGGGACAGGGGGATACAATGGGCAGTTATTC	CTSSQDGGTGGYNGQLF
TRBV11-2	TRBJ2-1	.	.	TGTGCTAGCAGCTTATATGCGCGGGACTGGACCTCCTACAATGAGCAGTTCTTC	CASSLYARDWTSYNEQFF
TRBV5-5	TRBJ2-3	.	TRBD2	TGTACTAGCGGTCGTTCGGTTCCTACAGATACGCAGTATTTT	CTSGRSVPTDTQYF
TRBV11-2	TRBJ1-1	.	TRBD1	TGTGTCAGCAACAAGGACAGGCGAGACGCATTCTTT	CVSNKDRRDAFF
TRBV6-5	TRBJ1-2	once	.	TGTGCCAGCTGCTACTCGGGGCAGGGGCTCTATGGCTACACCTTC	CASCYSGQGLYGYTF
TRBV5-5	TRBJ2-3	once	.	TGTGCCAGCAGCAGAACGGAGGGCCAGCCAGATACGCAGTATTTT	CASSRTEGQPDTQYF
TRBV4-3	TRBJ2-1	.	.	TGCGCCATTAGCCAAGACCCAGCGGAAGCTGAATGCAATGAGCAGTTCTTC	CAISQDPAEAECNEQFF
TRBV11-2	TRBJ2-1	few	.	TGTGCCATCAGCTTAGTGGGGGGGGCCAGTGAGCAGTTCTTC	CAISLVGGASEQFF
TRBV10-2	TRBJ2-2	.	.	TGCGCCAGCAGTGACACTGGTAAGCTGTTTTTT	CASSDTGKLFF
TRBV6-5	TRBJ2-5	many	TRBD2	TGTGCCAGCAGTCGGCTAGCGGGAGGAGAGACCCAGTACTTC	CASSRLAGGETQYF
TRBV11-3	TRBJ2-3	once	.	TGTGCCTGCAGCCCCCGGACAGATCATCTGGTAGATACACAGTATTTT	CACSPRTDHLVDTQYF
TRBV29-1	TRBJ2-5	.	.	TGCAGGGTGGCCGACAGTCTCCAAGAGACCCAGTACTTC	CRVADSLQETQYF
TRBV12-3/TRBV12-4	TRBJ1-1	.	.	TGTGCCAGTAGTTTAGGGTCATACGAAGCTTTCTTT	CASSLGSYEAFF
TRBV28	TRBJ2-7	.	.	TGTACCAGCAGTCTCGGAGGGGGGTACGAGCAGTACTTC	CTSSLGGGYEQYF
TRBV12-3/TRBV12-4	TRBJ2-3	.	.	TGTACCAGTAGTATTAAAGATACGCTGTATTTT	CTSSIKDTLYF